This paragraph covers one T cell receptor beta chain sequence. No antigen is known for it. Per-base qualities were not stored, and no clone one base away is much larger. This sample stems from a study of graft-versus-host responses after intestinal transplantation (dated by TCRdb to the early 2020s). In terms of the full investigation: Recipients received multivisceral, liver-intestinal, or isolated intestinal transplants. Every recipient was given anti-thymocyte globulin induction, then maintenance tacrolimus and steroids for roughly three years. Bulk TCR-beta CDR3 sequencing was used to track graft-versus-host and host-versus-graft alloreactive T cell clones in the graft, circulation and bone marrow after intestinal transplantation. Alloreactive clones were identified by sequencing pre-transplant mixed lymphocyte reaction products and comparing them with unstimulated pre-transplant donor and recipient T cells. The cohort enrolled about two dozen intestinal transplant recipients, one of whom was a retransplant, and a few patients without pretransplant specimens were excluded. A peak of at least 4% donor T cells among recipient peripheral blood mononuclear cells was the definition used for donor T cell macrochimerism. Rather than going through the commercial service, samples from a few later patients were sequenced in-house on an Illumina MiSeq and processed with MiXCR.

Dithiothreitol, EDTA incubations and collagenase D digestion were used to isolate intraepithelial and lamina propria lymphocytes from graft specimens. Serial intestinal graft biopsy specimens collected up to 600 days after transplant underwent bulk TCR-beta sequencing. Measured from the cysteine to the phenylalanine, the CDR3 is 16 residues long. Left in the record is the CDR3 DNA by itself, 48 bases read in frame from the first base. Paper-wide results and their limitations: In patients with donor T cell macrochimerism, the allografts had high GvH to HvG T cell clonal ratios. GvH clones were detected in recipient bone marrow, and some of these GvH clones were observed earlier in ileal mucosa or blood, consistent with an intestinal mucosal origin. Early after transplant, declines in HvG clones were associated with peak levels of circulating GvH clones. Conclusions were limited by the relatively low number and heterogeneity of intestinal transplant patients.

Library prep was done by the immunoSEQ multiplex PCR assay. For most patients, genomic DNA was subjected to high-throughput TCR-beta CDR3 sequencing by Adaptive Biotechnologies. The authors' analysis ran thus. Adaptive's ImmunoSEQ software supplied the TCR sequencing data for more than 15 patients, while MiXCR and VDJtools were used to process a few other patients. CDR3 nucleotide sequences shared by donor and recipient were removed because the origin of these sequences could not be assigned. To count as alloreactive, a clone needed at least 2-fold expansion over unstimulated cells and a minimum CFSE-low frequency of 0.002% (template counts) or 0.001% (read counts). A clone was considered mappable if detected in the sequenced pre-transplant spleen, lymph node, or MLR CFSE-low populations of the donor or recipient. The cumulative frequency of alloreactive clones was calculated as a percentage of all sequences, weighted by copy number. Drawn from immuneACCESS, this table holds only the in-frame rearrangements with V and J called that TCRdb kept. Clones are partly lost; checked studies trace under half to an unresolved V gene and leave the rest unexplained. The DNA gave D and trimming, while V, J and clone size come from that table. The sample table lists 15,000 to 20,000 clones, more than 80% of them with a count of one. The ten largest clones capture around a sixth of the sample.

Rearrangement joined TRBV21-1 to TRBJ2-7; the table's D gene call, TRBD2, was not cross checked with the DNA. TRBV21-1 counts as a pseudogene. This receptor was taken from a human patient who received an intestinal transplant, so some T cells may come from the graft donor. The sample consisted of ileum tissue, taken 104 days after intestinal transplant. DNA sequence: TGTGCCAGCAGCAAAGGGTACAGCGGATACTCCTACGAGCAGTACTTC. Its protein is CASSKGYSGYSYEQYF.